One sample yielded the 20 T cell receptor beta chains listed below, sequenced in a study of blood T cell repertoires in COVID-19. TCRdb's copy holds only in-frame clones and misses some; the assay was immunoSEQ multiplex PCR. This table has fewer than 150,000 clones, roughly 85% appearing once. Source material: peripheral blood. These receptors all come from a human donor in a cohort sampled during active COVID-19.

The chain joins TRBV4-3 to TRBJ1-1; 7 nucleotides agree with TRBD1. Germline CDR1 reads LGHNA; CDR2 reads YSLEER. This CDR3 comprises 16 residues. Trimming cost V 1 base and J 10 bases; bases outside gene matches: 15. CDR3 DNA: TGCGCCAGCAGCCAAGGGGGGACAGAGAACACTGAAGGAGCTTTCTTT. Protein: CASSQGGTENTEGAFF.

The chain has TRBV14 and TRBJ1-1, with D possibly matching TRBD1 (6 bases). V lost 4 bases and J 3 bases, leaving 15 bases between the germline ends. This CDR3 is built from 15 residues. Germline CDR1 reads SGHDN; CDR2 reads FVKESK. CDR3 sequence (DNA): TGTGCCAGCAGCCCACGCGGACAGTTTCACACTGAAGCTTTCTTT. Protein sequence: CASSPRGQFHTEAFF.

CDR3 DNA: TGTGCCAGCAGCTCCCGACTAGCGGAAAACAACAATGAGCAGTTCTTC. Protein: CASSSRLAENNNEQFF. The V call is TRBV5-4, the J call TRBJ2-1; 9 nucleotides match TRBD2. The V gene end was trimmed by 3 bases and the J gene end by 5 bases; junction bases not matched to a gene: 9. The CDR3 extends over 16 amino acids. Germline V gene lookup returns CDR1 SGHNT and CDR2 YYREEE (reference sequence).

The chain uses TRBV6-5 and TRBJ1-3; D uncertain. CDR3 length: 15 residues. V gave up 2 bases and J gave up 0 bases, with 8 bases separating them. The V gene's germline CDR1 is MNHEY and CDR2 SVGAGI. CDR3 in DNA: TGTGCCAGCAGTTACCGACACCCCTCTGGAAACACCATATATTTT. It codes for CASSYRHPSGNTIYF.

This sequence joins TRBV29-1 and TRBJ2-7, with TRBD2 as a possible D gene (6 bases). V lost 4 bases and J lost 7, with 29 bases in between. The CDR3 has 17 residues. Germline values: CDR1 SQVTM, CDR2 ANQGSEA. CDR3 DNA: TGCAGCGTTGTGAGTTGCGCCCGACAGCGACAAGGGAGGGAGCAGTACGTC. As protein: CSVVSCARQRQGREQYV.

V and J are TRBV7-3 and TRBJ1-2; 9 bases fit TRBD1. The germline gives CDR1 SGHTA, CDR2 FQGTGA. The CDR3 spans 15 residues. The V gene end was trimmed by 5 bases and the J gene end by 7 bases; junction bases not matched to a gene: 11. This chain's CDR3 is CASSPDRDRVSGYTF. The CDR3 nucleotides are TGTGCCAGCAGCCCCGACCGGGACAGGGTTTCTGGCTACACCTTC.

The rearrangement joins TRBV23-1 to TRBJ2-2, with 14 bases that match TRBD2. TRBV23-1 is an open reading frame whose function is uncertain. V lost 0 bases to trimming and J lost 5 bases; unmatched junction nucleotides: 11. The CDR3 sequence is 20 residues long. The CDR3 DNA follows: TGCGCCAGCAGTCAATCTCGGACAGGGACTAGCGGGAGTGTAACCGGGGAGCTGTTTTTT. Its translation is CASSQSRTGTSGSVTGELFF.

This chain links TRBV23-1 with TRBJ1-3; D ambiguous. TRBV23-1 carries the ORF label, with uncertain function. This CDR3 spans 10 amino acids. V dropped 7 bases and J dropped 10 bases, with 8 bases sitting between them. CDR3 sequence reads: CASTAGTIYF. CDR3 DNA: TGCGCCAGCACCGCGGGAACCATATATTTT.

In its sample, this clone was seen a few times. The chain couples TRBV7-9 to TRBJ2-1, with 8 bases lining up with TRBD2. Trimming cost V 2 bases and J 5 bases; bases outside gene matches: 5. The length of the CDR3 is 15 residues. From germline, CDR1 is SEHNR and CDR2 FQNEAQ (reference sequence). In nucleotides, the CDR3 is TGTGCCAGCAGCTTATTCTCGCGGGAGGACAATGAGCAGTTCTTC. Translated, it gives CASSLFSREDNEQFF.

The chain has TRBV7-2 and TRBJ2-7, with 9 positions matching TRBD2. CDR1 is SGHTA, CDR2 FQGNSA, per germline. V lost 5 bases and J lost 2; bases outside the gene matches: 13. This CDR3 comprises 17 residues. The CDR3 region is CASSLTSGRRYPYEQYV. CDR3 DNA: TGTGCCAGCAGCCTTACGAGCGGGAGGAGATACCCCTACGAGCAGTACGTC.

V gene TRBV5-4 combines with J gene TRBJ2-3, with TRBD2 as a possible D gene (5 bases). Germline CDR1 reads SGHNT; CDR2 reads YYREEE (reference sequence). V lost 2 bases and J lost 4, with 8 bases in between. The CDR3 runs to 13 residues. The CDR3 nucleotides read TGTGCCAGCAGCTTCTCCGGGGCAGATACGCAGTATTTT. Its protein product is CASSFSGADTQYF. The complete variable domain, with remaining parts taken from reference TRBV5-4 and TRBJ2-3, reads ETGVTQSPTHLIKTRGQQVTLRCSSQSGHNTVSWYQQALGQGPQFIFQYYREEENGRGNFPPRFSGLQFPNYSSELNVNALELDDSALYLCASSFSGADTQYFGPGTRLTVL.

The genes are TRBV21-1 and TRBJ1-4; the table assigns TRBD1, which was not confirmed against the DNA. TRBV21-1 counts as a pseudogene. The CDR3 runs to 15 residues. The CDR3 loop reads CASTDRTVLNEKLFF. As DNA, the CDR3 is TGTGCCAGCACGGACCGGACAGTGCTGAATGAAAAACTGTTTTTT.

This clone was recorded at least ten times. The chain combines TRBV6-1 with TRBJ2-1, with D perhaps matching TRBD2 (6 bases). CDR3 length: 15 residues. Germline V CDR1 and CDR2: MNHNS, SASEGT. Trimming left V 3 bases short and J 4 bases short, with 13 bases between. The CDR3 coding sequence is TGTGCCAGCAGTGAGCGGGGTCCCCCTTACAATGAGCAGTTCTTC. Protein: CASSERGPPYNEQFF.

The chain uses TRBV9 and TRBJ2-1, with 10 bases that match TRBD1. The CDR3 loop spans 15 amino acids. Germline V gene lookup returns CDR1 SGDLS and CDR2 YYNGEE. V lost 0 bases and J lost 9; bases outside the gene matches: 6. CDR3 nucleotides: TGTGCCAGCAGCGTAGGGACAGGGGGGATAAGTGAGCAGTTCTTC. Translated, it gives CASSVGTGGISEQFF.

This chain connects TRBV14 to TRBJ1-4, with a tentative D call TRBD1 (6 bases). There are 14 residues in the CDR3. The V end was cut by 1 base, the J end by 7 bases, with 10 bases between. Per germline, CDR1 SGHDN and CDR2 FVKESK. The CDR3: CASSQVGGGEKLFF. As DNA, the CDR3 is TGTGCCAGCAGCCAAGTAGGGGGGGGTGAAAAACTGTTTTTT.

The chain combines TRBV5-6 with TRBJ2-3; possible D gene TRBD2, 6 bases. The CDR3 has 14 residues. V lost 2 bases, J lost 3 bases, and 10 bases lay in between. The V gene's germline CDR1 is SGHDT and CDR2 YYEEEE. The CDR3 protein is CASSFGTPTDTQYF. Here the CDR3 DNA reads TGTGCCAGCAGCTTTGGGACTCCAACAGATACGCAGTATTTT.

V gene TRBV10-1 combines with J gene TRBJ1-5, with 8 bases lining up with TRBD1. CDR1 WNHNN and CDR2 SYGVQD come from the germline V gene (reference sequence). The V segment lost 7 bases and the J segment 2 bases; nucleotides outside the gene matches: 13. The CDR3 contains 17 residues. The CDR3 DNA sequence: TGCGCCAGCACTCCCTCCGGGACAGGACCCCGCAATCAGCCCCAGCATTTT. Translated: CASTPSGTGPRNQPQHF.

This clone was observed once. The rearrangement uses TRBV6-5 and TRBJ2-1; TRBD1 aligns across 8 bases. Germline values: CDR1 MNHEY, CDR2 SVGAGI. The trim removed 8 bases at V and 8 bases at J, leaving 5 bases unmatched. The CDR3 spans 12 residues. In DNA form, the CDR3 reads TGTGCCAGCCGGACAGGGTGGGATGAGCAGTTCTTC. Translated: CASRTGWDEQFF.

This sequence joins TRBV5-1 and TRBJ1-5, with D perhaps TRBD1 (5 bases). Germline V lookup: CDR1 SGHRS, CDR2 YFSETQ. V gave up 0 bases and J gave up 2 bases, with 12 bases separating them. The CDR3 runs to 16 residues. The CDR3 DNA is TGCGCCAGCAGCTTGGGGGCCATAGGGGGCAATCAGCCCCAGCATTTT. Translated, it gives CASSLGAIGGNQPQHF.

This clone was seen a few times. The V gene is TRBV9, the J gene TRBJ2-1; TRBD2 matches 8 bases. Germline-derived CDR1 and CDR2 are SGDLS and YYNGEE. The CDR3 is 14 residues long. With V trimmed by 0 bases and J by 7 bases, 3 bases remained unmatched. CDR3 loop: CASSVDTGGNEQFF. Here the CDR3 DNA reads TGTGCCAGCAGCGTAGACACGGGGGGGAATGAGCAGTTCTTC.